This entry is about one T cell receptor (beta chain). Original data processing: The assay estimated nucleated cells by amplifying reference gene primers. The table came from immunoSEQ multiplex PCR; TCRdb's copy has only in-frame clones and leaves some out. Clonal size and the V and J genes are those of that table, whereas D and trimming came from the DNA. The sample lists hundreds of thousands of clones, over 85% occurring once. The data were taken from a study of blood T cell repertoires in COVID-19. The sample consisted of peripheral blood. This TCR was recovered from a woman aged 30 to 39 with COVID-19, enrolled during active disease.

In DNA, the CDR3 is TGTGCCAGCTCGACAGGGTTTGGCTACACCTTC. Protein product: CASSTGFGYTF. V gene TRBV30 combines with J gene TRBJ1-2, with 7 bases fitting TRBD1. CDR3 length: 11 amino acids. Germline values: CDR1 GTSNPN, CDR2 SVGIG (reference sequence). J was trimmed by 7 bases and V by 8 bases; bases with no gene match: 7.